The T cell receptor beta chain described here comes from a study of cytomegalovirus exposure and HLA in healthy donors. In the study overall: Researchers previously reported finding 117 million unique TCR beta sequences from around 200 million T cells.

A multiplex PCR was run with 60 Vbeta primers and 13 Jbeta primers. The repertoire was sequenced with immunoSEQ multiplex PCR; TCRdb's copy has only in-frame clones and lacks some. The data contain about 110,000 clones, around 73% of them singletons. CDR3 length: 13 amino acids. Germline V gives CDR1 SGHNT, CDR2 YYREEE (reference sequence). V shed 3 bases and J shed 4 bases, with 10 bases lying between them. This clone was found a few times. The same CDR3 is also encoded by other DNA sequences in this sample. Sequencing input: PBMCs. The receptor was isolated from a man between 40 and 49 years old in good health and CMV-seronegative. V usage is TRBV5-4 and J usage is TRBJ1-1, with a possible D match to TRBD1 (5 bases). The CDR3 sequence is CASSSRGSTEAFF. The DNA for the CDR3 is TGTGCCAGCAGCTCTAGGGGAAGCACTGAAGCTTTCTTT.